What follows is one T cell receptor beta chain and its context. Trimming shortened V by 5 bases and J by 11 bases, and 15 bases separated the two germline ends. The CDR3 has 12 amino acids. The V gene's germline CDR1 is MNHEY and CDR2 SMNVEV (reference sequence). The PCR made use of 60 Vbeta and 13 Jbeta primers. Here immunoSEQ multiplex PCR was the method, and the copy in TCRdb shows in-frame clones only, minus some. The table shows 150,000 to 250,000 clones, with approximately 79% occurring only once. The sample comes from a study of cytomegalovirus exposure and HLA in healthy donors. This TCR was recovered from a woman between 25 and 40 years old in good health and CMV-seropositive. The chain carries TRBV27 and TRBJ1-1; D may be TRBD1 (5 bases). Sequenced: PBMCs. The CDR3 nucleotides are TGTGCCAGCAGTCGAACAGGCGCCCATGCTTTCTTT. It encodes CASSRTGAHAFF.